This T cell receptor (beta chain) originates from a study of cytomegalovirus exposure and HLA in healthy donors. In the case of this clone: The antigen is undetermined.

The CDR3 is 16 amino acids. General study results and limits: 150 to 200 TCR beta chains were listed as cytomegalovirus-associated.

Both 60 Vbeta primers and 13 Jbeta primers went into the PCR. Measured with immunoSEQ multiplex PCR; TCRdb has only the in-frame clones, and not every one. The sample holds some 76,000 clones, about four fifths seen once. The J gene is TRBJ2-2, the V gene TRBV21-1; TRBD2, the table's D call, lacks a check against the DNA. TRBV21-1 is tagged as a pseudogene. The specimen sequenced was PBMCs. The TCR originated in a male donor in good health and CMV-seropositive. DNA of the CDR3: TGTGCCAGCAGCAGAGCTCTAGCGTTTTACACCGGGGAGCTGTTTTTT. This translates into CASSRALAFYTGELFF.